The clone carrying this T cell receptor (beta chain) was seen only a few times. The germline V gene encodes CDR1 MNHEY and CDR2 SVGAGI. The CDR3 extends over 13 amino acids. V lost 6 bases, J lost 6 bases, and 12 bases lay in between. These data belong to a study of blood T cell repertoires in COVID-19. Study context: Both acute and convalescent COVID-19 samples were obtained from the United States, Italy and Spain. Sources were T cells, B-cell-depleted T cells, or PBMCs; the material itself was cDNA or gDNA.

In the original workflow: Reference gene primers were amplified, and this amplification served to estimate nucleated cell counts. Here immunoSEQ multiplex PCR was the method, and the copy in TCRdb shows in-frame clones only, minus some. The V and J calls and clone size were taken over from that table, and D and trimming were inferred from the DNA. The table lists about 170,000 clones, roughly 80% of them singletons. The source material was peripheral blood. The chain carries TRBV6-5 and TRBJ1-3; unclear D gene. This TCR derives from a woman older than 75 with acute or convalescent COVID-19. The CDR3 loop is CASSPAGINTIYF. CDR3 nucleotide sequence: TGTGCCAGCAGCCCCGCCGGGATAAACACCATATATTTT.